The clone carrying this T cell receptor beta chain was observed a few times. The antigen is not known. This entry is derived from a study of T cells after yellow fever vaccination. Template switching with 5'RACE generated the TCR cDNA and added a universal primer site and UMIs. TCRdb re-analysed the 5' RACE reads in MiXCR, keeping a single row per CDR3 protein. There are about 340,000 distinct CDR3 sequences in the sample; 12% occur only once, and 2.5% to 4% lies in the top ten. CDR1 and CDR2 (germline): KGHDR, SFDVKD. The germline V and J ends were trimmed by 4 bases and 5 bases, with 6 bases remaining between them. CDR3 length: 12 amino acids. Overall study findings and caveats: Most primary-vaccination clones reappeared after the booster (about 97% CD4, about 87% CD8). Faster peaking, at day 5 versus 15, marked a secondary response that was weaker. FACS-sorted repertoires could contain abundant clonotypes contaminating from the bulk population.

The material was CD4+ T cells sorted from PBMCs, obtained 15 days after the yellow fever booster vaccination. The receptor was derived from a man between 18 and 29 years old who received the YFV17D yellow fever vaccine. The rearrangement joins TRBV24-1 to TRBJ2-3; D not resolved. In DNA, the CDR3 is TGTGCCACCAGTGACAAGCTAGATACGCAGTATTTT. It codes for CATSDKLDTQYF.